This TCR beta chain was recorded in a study of T-cell memory formation after mild COVID-19 (dated by TCRdb to 2020 to 2022). At the level of the whole study: Most TCR sequence clusters were specific to one of the two donors. In a couple of donors, T-cell clones that expanded and contracted after mild COVID-19 were followed by sequencing TCRalpha and TCRbeta repertoires longitudinally. Two young, previously healthy adult volunteers made up the cohort, one male and one female.

Ficoll-Paque density gradient centrifugation was the method used to isolate PBMCs. For sequencing, an Illumina NovaSeq 6000 was employed. TCRalpha and TCRbeta cDNA libraries were constructed by 5'RACE with constant-segment primers, with sample barcodes and unique molecular identifiers being introduced. RNA was extracted from every sample with Trizol reagent. The libraries were amplified in two PCR steps, and the second step added a second sample barcode and Illumina TruSeq adapters. Sequencing of libraries was performed on an Illumina NovaSeq with 2 x 150 bp paired-end reads. The published analysis was carried out like this. The reads were demultiplexed and collapsed into UMI-guided consensus sequences using migec v1.2.7. Using mixcr v2.1.11, the UMI consensuses were aligned to TRA and TRB V and J templates and assembled into clonotypes. A clonotype was counted as expanded or contracted only when both edgeR and NoisET called the clonotype significant, with the noise models trained on biological replicates. For edgeR calls, a false discovery rate-adjusted p below 0.01 and a log2 fold-change threshold of 1 were applied. As an exploratory analysis of dynamics, max-normalized trajectories of the 1000 most abundant clonotypes were examined with PCA combined with hierarchical clustering. The CD4 or CD8 phenotype of responding clones was assigned using the separately sequenced CD4+ and CD8+ repertoires. Using fastp at Q25 and MiXCR, TCRdb reprocessed the public reads and kept productive beta chains. Each entry is one CDR3 protein sequence, shown with its most common DNA and genes. The V and J calls were not made by the authors but by TCRdb's processing. The sample table records about 180,000 distinct CDR3 sequences; more than 15% of these occur just once. In total, the top ten clones hold about 2.1% of the sample.

Trimming takes 2 bases from V and 4 bases from J, and the germline ends sit 29 bases apart. Counted from cysteine to phenylalanine, this CDR3 has 20 amino acids. Solely the CDR3 DNA is kept, with 60 bases framed from the first base. Reading the germline V gene gives CDR1 LGHNA and CDR2 YNFKEQ. Results and caveats for the whole study, not just this receptor: Contracting CD4+ clones were found mainly in CM and EM memory subsets, while CD8+ clones were enriched in EMRA. Only two mild cases were covered in the study, and larger cohorts including severe cases with pre-infection samples were considered necessary. The detection of some responding clones in pre-infection memory suggests that pre-existing cross-reactive memory T cells joined the SARS-CoV-2 response. Whether the second-wave clones peaking on day 37 were SARS-CoV-2 specific was not confirmed. Clones contracting from day 15 to 85 had balanced CD4/CD8 phenotypes, while a second wave expanding from day 15 to 37 was biased towards CD4+.

This clonotype was counted only a few times. No antigen is known for it. Per-base qualities were not stored, and no clone one base away is much larger. The sequence derives from an adult woman who had mild COVID-19 (a few samples of this study predate the infection). The sample titles of this study are shuffled in the database, so cell type and time point are left out; the donor was told from shared clones. Sequenced material: PBMCs or a T cell subset sorted from them (not recorded which). This receptor chain uses TRBV4-2 and TRBJ1-1; the D gene is perhaps TRBD1, on 5 matching bases. The CDR3: CASSQNIGGGVKGRATEAFF. The DNA reads TGTGCCAGCAGCCAAAACATTGGTGGGGGGGTAAAGGGTCGGGCCACTGAAGCTTTCTTT.